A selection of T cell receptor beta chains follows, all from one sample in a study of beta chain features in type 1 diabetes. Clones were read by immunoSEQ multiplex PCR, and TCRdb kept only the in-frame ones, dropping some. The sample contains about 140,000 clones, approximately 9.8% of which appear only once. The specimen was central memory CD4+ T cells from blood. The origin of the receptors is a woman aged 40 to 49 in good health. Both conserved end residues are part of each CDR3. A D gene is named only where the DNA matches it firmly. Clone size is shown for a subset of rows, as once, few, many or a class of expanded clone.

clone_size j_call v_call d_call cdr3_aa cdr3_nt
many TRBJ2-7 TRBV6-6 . CASSSPATGVNYEQYF TGTGCCAGCAGTTCTCCTGCGACAGGCGTAAACTACGAGCAGTACTTC
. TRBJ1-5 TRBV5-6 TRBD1 CASSLDRGRGNQPQHF TGTGCCAGCAGCTTAGACAGGGGGCGCGGCAATCAGCCCCAGCATTTT
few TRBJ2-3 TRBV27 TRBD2 CASSGLASTDTQYF TGTGCCAGCAGCGGACTAGCTAGCACAGATACGCAGTATTTT
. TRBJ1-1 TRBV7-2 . CASSLTGPNTEAFF TGTGCCAGCAGCTTAACTGGGCCAAACACTGAAGCTTTCTTT
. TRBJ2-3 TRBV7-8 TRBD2 CASSRDSRLAGASTDTQYF TGTGCCAGCAGCCGGGACAGTAGACTAGCGGGGGCAAGCACAGATACGCAGTATTTT
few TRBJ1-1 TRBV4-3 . CASSLFTAGRNTEAFF TGCGCCAGCAGCCTATTTACAGCGGGGCGTAACACTGAAGCTTTCTTT
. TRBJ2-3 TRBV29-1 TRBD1 CSVATGPADTQYF TGCAGCGTTGCGACAGGGCCAGCAGATACGCAGTATTTT
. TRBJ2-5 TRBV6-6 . CASSPAVRQETQYF TGTGCCAGCAGCCCGGCGGTGAGGCAAGAGACCCAGTACTTC
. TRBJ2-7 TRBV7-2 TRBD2 CASSGGTSGSRYEQYF TGTGCCAGCAGCGGCGGGACTAGCGGGTCCCGCTACGAGCAGTACTTC
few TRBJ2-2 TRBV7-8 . CASSLHPTGLNTGELFF TGTGCCAGCAGCTTACATCCAACAGGGCTGAACACCGGGGAGCTGTTTTTT
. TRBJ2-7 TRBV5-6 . CASRPQGFSYEQYF TGTGCCAGCAGGCCACAGGGCTTCTCCTACGAGCAGTACTTC
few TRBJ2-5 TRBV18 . CASSPPSGEETQYF TGTGCCAGCTCACCACCATCAGGGGAAGAGACCCAGTACTTC
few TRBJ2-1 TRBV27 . CASSFRVGAGFYNEQFF TGTGCCAGCAGTTTTAGGGTAGGGGCTGGGTTCTACAATGAGCAGTTCTTC
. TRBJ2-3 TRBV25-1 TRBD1 CASSEFRGQGDTQYF TGTGCCAGCAGTGAATTCAGGGGGCAAGGAGATACGCAGTATTTT
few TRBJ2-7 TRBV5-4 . CASSPDQGYGSYEQYF TGTGCCAGCAGCCCCGACCAGGGGTATGGATCCTACGAGCAGTACTTC
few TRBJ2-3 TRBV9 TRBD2 CASSVRSGGANTDTQYF TGTGCCAGCAGCGTACGTAGCGGGGGGGCGAACACAGATACGCAGTATTTT
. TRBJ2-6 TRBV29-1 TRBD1 CSVFGPGQGESGANVLTF TGCAGCGTTTTTGGACCGGGACAGGGGGAATCTGGGGCCAACGTCCTGACTTTC
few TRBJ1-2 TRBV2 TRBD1 CASSEAGQGAAGYTF TGTGCCAGCAGTGAAGCTGGACAGGGTGCGGCTGGCTACACCTTC
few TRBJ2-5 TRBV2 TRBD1 CASRRGRGETQYF TGTGCCAGTCGTAGGGGGCGAGGAGAGACCCAGTACTTC
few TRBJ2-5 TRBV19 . CASSGQKKETQYF TGTGCCAGTAGCGGACAGAAGAAAGAGACCCAGTACTTC
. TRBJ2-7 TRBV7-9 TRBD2 CASSPQVAGGQVAHEQYF TGTGCCAGCAGCCCCCAGGTAGCGGGGGGGCAGGTGGCCCACGAGCAGTACTTC
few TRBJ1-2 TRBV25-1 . CASSGRALGYTF TGTGCCAGCAGTGGGAGGGCCCTGGGCTACACCTTC
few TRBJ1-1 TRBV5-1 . CASSSTGENTEAFF TGCGCCAGCAGCTCGACAGGAGAGAACACTGAAGCTTTCTTT
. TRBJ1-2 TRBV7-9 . CASSLPRTDYGYTF TGTGCCAGCAGCTTACCACGGACAGACTATGGCTACACCTTC
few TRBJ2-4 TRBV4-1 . CASSQVPGVAKNIQYF TGCGCCAGCAGCCAAGTTCCAGGGGTGGCCAAAAACATTCAGTACTTC
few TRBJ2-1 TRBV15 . CATSSYNEQFF TGTGCCACCAGCAGTTATAATGAGCAGTTCTTC
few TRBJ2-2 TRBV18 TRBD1 CASSFDRAAGELFF TGTGCCAGCTCATTCGACAGGGCCGCCGGGGAGCTGTTTTTT
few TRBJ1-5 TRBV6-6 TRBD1 CASRGQGSNQPQHF TGTGCCAGCAGGGGACAGGGGTCAAATCAGCCCCAGCATTTT
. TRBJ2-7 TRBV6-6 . CASTGVTYEQYF TGTGCCAGCACCGGTGTTACCTACGAGCAGTACTTC
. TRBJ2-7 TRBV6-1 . CASSGVGGAALNF TGTGCCAGCAGTGGCGTGGGTGGGGCCGCTTTAAACTTC
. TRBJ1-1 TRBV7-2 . CASSGGRGTEAFF TGTGCCAGTTCGGGGGGCCGGGGCACTGAAGCTTTCTTT
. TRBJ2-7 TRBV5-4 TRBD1 CASSRGQTSEREQYF TGTGCCAGCAGCCGGGGACAGACCTCCGAGCGGGAGCAGTACTTC
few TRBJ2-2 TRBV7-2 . CASRKGAVTGELFF TGTGCCAGCAGGAAGGGAGCGGTCACCGGGGAGCTGTTTTTT
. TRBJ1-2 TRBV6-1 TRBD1 CASSIDRANYGYTF TGTGCCAGCAGTATTGACAGGGCTAACTATGGCTACACCTTC
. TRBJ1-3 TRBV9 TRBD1 CASSERDRASSGNTIYF TGTGCCAGCAGCGAGAGGGACAGGGCCAGCTCTGGAAACACCATATATTTT
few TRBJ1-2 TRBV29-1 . CSVDWVGSYGYTF TGCAGCGTTGATTGGGTTGGGAGCTATGGCTACACCTTC
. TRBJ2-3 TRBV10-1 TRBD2 CAGGTSGVTDTQYF TGCGCGGGGGGGACTAGCGGGGTCACAGATACGCAGTATTTT
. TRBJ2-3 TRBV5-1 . CASSLDIPSTDTQYF TGCGCCAGCAGCTTGGACATACCCAGCACAGATACGCAGTATTTT
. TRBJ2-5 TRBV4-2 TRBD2 CASSPSGAGGVQETQYF TGTGCCAGCAGTCCCTCCGGGGCGGGGGGAGTCCAAGAGACCCAGTACTTC
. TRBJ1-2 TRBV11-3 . CASSLDRGYGYTF TGTGCCAGCAGCTTAGATCGGGGCTATGGCTACACCTTC
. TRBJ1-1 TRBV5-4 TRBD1 CASSQEPGQGVNTEAFF TGCGCCAGCAGCCAAGAACCGGGACAGGGGGTGAACACTGAAGCTTTCTTT
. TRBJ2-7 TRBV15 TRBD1 CATSREGRGYEQYF TGTGCCACCAGCAGAGAGGGCAGGGGGTACGAGCAGTACTTC
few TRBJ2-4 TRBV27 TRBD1 CASSLGTGKNIQYF TGTGCCAGCAGTTTAGGGACAGGGAAAAACATTCAGTACTTC
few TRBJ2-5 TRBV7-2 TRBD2 CASSLAQGGRQETQYF TGTGCCAGCAGCTTAGCGCAGGGAGGGCGTCAGGAGACCCAGTACTTC
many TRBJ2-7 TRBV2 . CASRGEYEQYF TGTGCCAGCAGGGGCGAGTACGAGCAGTACTTC
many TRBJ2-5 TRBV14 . CASSQGGRGRQETQYF TGTGCCAGCAGCCAAGGGGGCAGGGGACGCCAAGAGACCCAGTACTTC
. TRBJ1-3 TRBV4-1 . CASSQEYSGNTIYF TGCGCCAGCAGCCAAGAATACTCTGGAAACACCATATATTTT
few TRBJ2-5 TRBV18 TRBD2 CASSITVGEGETQYF TGTGCCAGCTCCATCACCGTCGGGGAGGGGGAGACCCAGTACTTC
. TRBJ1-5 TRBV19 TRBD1 CASSIVATGGNQPQHF TGTGCCAGTAGTATAGTGGCGACAGGGGGGAATCAGCCCCAGCATTTT
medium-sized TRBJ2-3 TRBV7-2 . CASSPLREVAQYF TGTGCCAGCAGCCCACTCCGAGAGGTAGCGCAGTATTTT
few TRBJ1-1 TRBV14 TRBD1 CASSQATGGNTEAFF TGTGCCAGCAGCCAAGCGACAGGGGGCAACACTGAAGCTTTCTTT
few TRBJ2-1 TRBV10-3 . CAISGAGGESEQFF TGTGCCATCAGTGGTGCAGGAGGGGAGAGTGAGCAGTTCTTC
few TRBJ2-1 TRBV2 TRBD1 CASTLPGQWYNEQFF TGTGCCAGCACCCTTCCGGGACAGTGGTACAATGAGCAGTTCTTC